This note documents a single T cell receptor (beta chain) sequence. This record comes from a study of blood T cell repertoires in COVID-19. Study background: From T cells, B-cell-depleted T cells, or PBMCs came the material, which was cDNA or gDNA.

Individuals aged about 18 to 89 years were recruited from approximately 24 US areas. Among Cohort 3 donors, those recovered had two negative PCRs, clearance, or symptom resolution. Trimming took 6 bases from V and 5 from J, leaving 11 bases between them. Germline V gives CDR1 SNHLY, CDR2 FYNNEI. The length of the CDR3 is 13 residues. Authors' analysis steps: Nucleated cell counts were estimated from reference gene primer amplification. Data came from immunoSEQ multiplex PCR; TCRdb stores just in-frame clones and leaves some out. V, J and clone size are those of that table, while D and trimming were read from the DNA. The table shows around 280,000 clones, with around 90% occurring only once.

Sequenced material: PBMCs or T cells enriched from blood (not recorded which). J is TRBJ1-5 and V is TRBV2; TRBD1 might be the D (5 bases). The receptor comes from a woman aged 40 to 50 who had recovered from COVID-19. The CDR3 is CASRTDWDQPQHF. The CDR3 bases are TGTGCCAGCAGGACAGATTGGGATCAGCCCCAGCATTTT.